This TCR beta chain appears in the sequencing data of a study of shared clonotypes between healthy human individuals. Study observations and caveats: On the whole, naive subsets had larger estimated richness than memory subsets had. Shared across a few donors were approximately 5% of the naive CD4 clonotypes. Clonotype sharing among donors likely depends on sequencing depth.

All the donors were Caucasian adults who lived in Nashville, Tennessee. The V segment lost 3 bases and the J segment 4 bases; nucleotides outside the gene matches: 5. CDR1 is KGHSH, CDR2 LQKENI, per germline. CDR3 length equals 15 residues. Only in-frame clones appear in the TCRdb table, and some are missing; sequencing was by immunoSEQ multiplex PCR. This sample has 2 million to 3 million clones, with roughly 93% found just once. As concerns this clone: Its antigen is not known.

This sequence joins TRBV18 and TRBJ2-1; 8 bases are a match to TRBD2. Sequencing used naive CD4+ T cells from PBMCs. This sample's subset: CD45RA+ positively selected. This sequence originates from a man aged 18 to 35 in good health. Some clones in this sample may be carry-over from other donors' samples. The CDR3 loop is CASSPERETYNEQFF. CDR3 bases: TGTGCCAGCTCACCGGAGCGGGAGACGTACAATGAGCAGTTCTTC.